The sequence of this TCR beta chain was determined in a study of blood T cell repertoires in COVID-19 (TCRdb year 2020). A note on the overall study: Samples from collaborators originated in the United States, Italy and Spain and spanned both the acute and convalescent phases of COVID-19. The sample metadata nearly always contained a de-identified subject ID, COVID-19 status, age in years and sex. The samples were drawn from the first 160 participants of the ongoing ImmuneRACE study and from 950 to 1,500 subjects provided by 6 global collaborators. Where HLA class I and class II types were available, the types were taken from metadata supplied by the sample provider, not from assay-based typing. The dataset comprised deeply sampled blood TCRbeta repertoires from subjects exposed to, actively infected with, or recovered from COVID-19. The prospective study material was composed of cDNA or gDNA derived from T cells, B-cell-depleted T cells, or PBMCs. The repertoires were released in a freely available public database intended as a resource for research on the immune response to SARS-CoV-2. Study-level results and caveats: The amount of clinical and demographic metadata varied by source and participant and was provided uncurated.

TCRbeta CDR3 regions were amplified from genomic DNA using the immunoSEQ Assay, a bias-controlled multiplex PCR. The original pipeline was this. Nucleated cell counts per sample were estimated from amplification of reference gene primers within the assay. To quantify the absolute abundance of each unique TCRbeta CDR3 rearrangement, sequence reads were collapsed and filtered. For each sample, productive Simpson clonality was calculated by taking the square root of Simpson's diversity index across productive rearrangements. The source is immuneACCESS, and TCRdb retained only in-frame sequences with V and J called. Part of the clones is not carried over; for the studies checked, unresolved V genes explain less than half of this, and the remainder is unexplained. That table supplies the V and J calls and clone size; D and trimming were determined from the DNA. The sample records 75,000 to 80,000 clones, about 85% of which are singletons. Roughly 9.7% of the sample is held by the ten biggest clonotypes.

Its CDR3 holds 15 amino acids, cysteine through phenylalanine. Only CDR3 DNA is held: 45 bases, read in frame from base 1. V gives up 0 bases and J gives up 2 bases, and the segment between their germline ends measures 12 bases. The germline V gene yields SGDLS for CDR1 and YYNGEE for CDR2. Comments on this clone: Which antigen it targets is not known. No qualities accompany the bases; no much larger clone lies one base away.

One collaborating source in Seattle enrolled patients while the patients were actively infected and followed the patients over time throughout the course of disease. Whole blood was collected in K2EDTA tubes by collaborating institutions according to the institutions' own protocols. For TCRbeta analysis, collaborator samples were shipped as frozen whole blood, as isolated PBMCs, or as DNA extracted from either sample type. The clonotype originates from a man aged 60 to 69 with COVID-19, enrolled during active disease. The sequenced material came from peripheral blood. The V and J segments used are TRBV9 and TRBJ2-7; TRBD1 is possibly the D segment (6 matching bases). The CDR3 corresponds to CASSVATGQAYEQYF. Read as DNA, the sequence is TGTGCCAGCAGCGTAGCGACAGGTCAAGCCTACGAGCAGTACTTC.